This T cell receptor (beta chain) was captured in a study of blood T cell repertoires in COVID-19. Sequencing used immunoSEQ multiplex PCR; TCRdb keeps in-frame clones, though not all of them. The sample has more than 15,000 clones, around 82% seen once. The CDR3 has 16 residues. Trimming pared 0 bases from V and 1 base from J, leaving 12 bases between. Germline lookup yields CDR1 GTSNPN and CDR2 SVGIG (reference sequence). The source material was peripheral blood. The genes are TRBV30 and TRBJ1-4, with D perhaps TRBD1 (6 bases). The sequence came from a man in his sixties with active or convalescent COVID-19. CDR3 residues: CAWSVRGGRTNEKLFF. The DNA of the CDR3 is TGTGCCTGGAGTGTACGCGGGGGGCGAACTAATGAAAAACTGTTTTTT.